The entry below describes one T cell receptor (beta chain). As yet, its antigen is unknown. The PCR used 60 Vbeta and 13 Jbeta primers. Only in-frame clones appear in the TCRdb table, and some are missing; sequencing was by immunoSEQ multiplex PCR. The sample shows fewer than 200,000 clones, approximately 86% of them seen only once. The data are from a study of cytomegalovirus exposure and HLA in healthy donors. Whole-study results and caveats: An observed cluster of highly shared sequence variants was recorded as a likely sequencing artifact.

The sequenced sample was PBMCs. The receptor's source is a male donor in good health and CMV-seronegative.

CDR3 in amino acids: CASSQERDTEQYF. The CDR3 nucleotides read TGTGCCAGCAGCCAAGAGCGGGACACGGAGCAGTACTTC. V is TRBV16 and J is TRBJ2-7; possible D gene TRBD2, 7 bases. The ends were cut back, 2 bases at V and 7 bases at J, with 12 bases in the middle. Germline assignment: CDR1 KGHSY and CDR2 FQNENV. The CDR3 extends over 13 amino acids. The whole variable domain, filled in from reference TRBV16 and TRBJ2-7, reads GEEVAQTPKHLVRGEGQKAKLYCAPIKGHSYVFWYQQVLKNEFKFLISFQNENVFDETGMPKERFSAKCLPNSPCSLEIQATKLEDSAVYFCASSQERDTEQYFGPGTRLTVT.